One sample yielded the 24 T cell receptor beta chains listed below, sequenced in a study of shared clonotypes between healthy human individuals. The protocol was immunoSEQ multiplex PCR, while the TCRdb copy is restricted to in-frame clones and leaves out a portion. This sample carries approximately 2.3 million clones, 85% to 95% of them seen once, and the ten largest clones take approximately 0.4%. The sample taken for sequencing was naive CD4+ T cells from PBMCs. Regarding subset: CD45RA+ positively selected. The source is a man aged 18 to 29 in good health. Some clones in this sample may be carry-over from other donors' samples.

The chain has TRBV7-2 and TRBJ1-5; D call uncertain. In germline, CDR1 is SGHTA, CDR2 FQGNSA. This CDR3 is 15 amino acids long. Trimming took 5 bases from V and 1 from J, leaving 12 bases between them. CDR3 in DNA: TGTGCCAGCAGCCGGCGGGCACTCAGCAATCAGCCCCAGCATTTT. It yields the protein CASSRRALSNQPQHF.

The chain links TRBV18 to TRBJ1-2, with unresolved D. Germline V CDR1 and CDR2: KGHSH, LQKENI. The CDR3 is 13 residues long. V was pared by 5 bases and J by 2 bases, with 9 bases between. CDR3 DNA sequence: TGTGCCAGCTCAGAGGACCAGAACTATGGCTACACCTTC. Translated: CASSEDQNYGYTF.

J is TRBJ2-5 and V is TRBV28; D possibly uses TRBD1 or TRBD2 (6 bases each). This CDR3 comprises 15 residues. Germline CDR1 is MDHEN and CDR2 is SYDVKM. V was shortened by 1 base and J by 4 bases, with 13 bases between the two germline ends. CDR3 protein: CASSLYTGGTETQYF. CDR3 DNA: TGTGCCAGCAGTTTATACACCGGGGGCACAGAGACCCAGTACTTC.

The V call is TRBV2, the J call TRBJ1-2, with 8 bases matching TRBD1. Germline lookup yields CDR1 SNHLY and CDR2 FYNNEI. The CDR3 has 11 amino acids. After removal of 5 bases from V and 13 bases from J, the junction contained 6 bases not matched to a gene. CDR3 residues: CASSTRTGCTF. The DNA of the CDR3 is TGTGCCAGCAGTACACGGACAGGGTGCACCTTC.

Worth noting for this clone: The sample carries other DNA sequences with the same CDR3. The genes are TRBV7-9 and TRBJ2-3, with 7 bases that match TRBD2. CDR3 length equals 14 residues. The trim removed 5 bases at V and 1 base at J, leaving 3 bases unmatched. Germline lookup yields CDR1 SEHNR and CDR2 FQNEAQ (reference sequence). This chain's CDR3 is CASSLTSGTDTQYF. The CDR3 DNA reads as TGTGCCAGCAGCCTAACTAGCGGCACAGATACGCAGTATTTT.

This chain connects TRBV7-3 to TRBJ1-4, with unresolved D. CDR3 size: 14 residues. V was cut by 2 bases and J by 4 bases, with 8 bases left in between. Germline V gives CDR1 SGHTA, CDR2 FQGTGA. CDR3 bases: TGTGCCAGCAGCTTACAGCCGATTAATGAAAAACTGTTTTTT. Residues: CASSLQPINEKLFF.

CDR3 amino acids: CASSTTSQGRYEQYF. CDR3 bases: TGTGCCAGTAGTACCACCTCCCAGGGAAGGTACGAGCAGTACTTC. The chain recombines TRBV19 with TRBJ2-7; D is possibly TRBD1 (5 bases). The CDR3 is 15 amino acids. Germline V lookup: CDR1 LNHDA, CDR2 SQIVND (reference sequence). V lost 4 bases to trimming and J lost 4 bases, with 17 bases between them.

As for this clone: The same CDR3 can be traced to other DNA sequences in this sample. V usage is TRBV28 and J usage is TRBJ2-7; D gene uncertain. The CDR3 sequence is 13 residues long. The V end lost 4 bases, the J end lost 2 bases, and 9 bases lay between the germline ends. Germline lookup yields CDR1 MDHEN and CDR2 SYDVKM. CDR3 amino acids: CASSSAVPYEQYF. CDR3 sequence (DNA): TGTGCCAGCAGTTCGGCGGTCCCCTACGAGCAGTACTTC.

This clone has a single count. In DNA form, the CDR3 reads TGTGCCAGCGCGGTAGCATCTTACAATGAGCAGTTCTTC. Residues: CASAVASYNEQFF. The chain combines TRBV7-3 with TRBJ2-1; no clear D. Germline V lookup: CDR1 SGHTA, CDR2 FQGTGA. This CDR3 region has 13 residues. With 8 bases removed from V and 4 bases from J, the gap between germline ends came to 12 bases.

This chain uses TRBV4-1 with TRBJ2-1; 7 nucleotides line up with TRBD2. The CDR3 extends over 14 amino acids. Germline V lookup: CDR1 MGHRA, CDR2 YSYEKL. The J segment lost 10 bases and the V segment lost 4 bases, leaving 10 bases of the junction unmatched. Here the CDR3 reads CASSRQRWGGEQFF. The CDR3 region has the DNA TGCGCCAGCAGCCGACAAAGGTGGGGGGGAGAGCAGTTCTTC.

CDR3 DNA: TGTGCCAGCCGGCTGCCGGGGGGGGGCCCAGATACGCAGTATTTT. This translates into CASRLPGGGPDTQYF. The chain recombines TRBV11-2 with TRBJ2-3, with 8 nucleotides matching TRBD2. The V gene's germline CDR1 is SGHAT and CDR2 FQNNGV. The CDR3 loop spans 15 amino acids. Trimming took 8 bases from V and 4 from J; bases not matched to a gene: 11.

Only one count was recorded for this clone. The identical CDR3 is also encoded by other nucleotide sequences in the sample. The gene calls are TRBV5-1 and TRBJ2-2; tentative D call: TRBD1 (5 bases). This CDR3 comprises 15 residues. V lost 0 bases to trimming and J lost 1 base, with 7 bases between them. Germline CDR1 reads SGHRS; CDR2 reads YFSETQ. The CDR3 region has the DNA TGCGCCAGCAGCTTGGACAGGTTGAACACCGGGGAGCTGTTTTTT. This codes for CASSLDRLNTGELFF.

CDR3 nucleotide sequence: TGTGCCTGGAGTGAAGTTTTTGGACAGGGGAACACTGAAGCTTTCTTT. Translation: CAWSEVFGQGNTEAFF. This chain joins TRBV30 and TRBJ1-1; 8 nucleotides line up with TRBD1. CDR3 length: 16 amino acids. The ends lost 1 base at V and 1 base at J; junction bases unmatched: 8. CDR1 and CDR2 from the germline V gene are GTSNPN and SVGIG (reference sequence).

This chain joins TRBV6-1 and TRBJ1-2, with D unclear. Trimming removed 5 bases from V and 0 bases from J, with 10 bases in between. The germline V gene has CDR1 MNHNS and CDR2 SASEGT. The CDR3 runs to 14 residues. CDR3 loop: CASSSHGSNYGYTF. The CDR3, as DNA: TGTGCCAGCAGTTCCCATGGGTCTAACTATGGCTACACCTTC.

This clone has just a few counts. The V gene is TRBV11-2, the J gene TRBJ1-1; D is undetermined. The CDR3 is made up of 15 amino acids. Germline CDR1 and CDR2: SGHAT and FQNNGV. V was shortened by 1 base and J by 0 bases, with 9 bases between the two germline ends. The CDR3 DNA reads as TGTGCCAGCAGCTTAGTACAGACCATGAACACTGAAGCTTTCTTT. Its translation is CASSLVQTMNTEAFF.

The chain combines TRBV19 with TRBJ1-2; D is uncertain. Trimming cost V 7 bases and J 3 bases, with 18 bases left between them. There are 15 residues in the CDR3. Germline lookup yields CDR1 LNHDA and CDR2 SQIVND (reference sequence). This CDR3 reads CASTQPRAGYYGYTF. The DNA of the CDR3 is TGTGCCAGTACCCAACCGAGGGCAGGCTACTATGGCTACACCTTC.

V and J are TRBV27 and TRBJ2-7, with D possibly TRBD2 on 6 matching bases. Trimming removed 4 bases at V and 4 bases at J, with 14 bases between. Germline assignment: CDR1 MNHEY and CDR2 SMNVEV (reference sequence). CDR3 size: 14 residues. The CDR3 DNA reads TGTGCCAGCAGTTCCCCGGGAGATCGGTACGAGCAGTACTTC. This codes for CASSSPGDRYEQYF.

The CDR3 bases are TGCGCCAGCAGCTTGTGGGAGAGCACTGAAGCTTTCTTT. Residues: CASSLWESTEAFF. The genes are TRBV5-1 and TRBJ1-1; no clear D. Germline CDR1 is SGHRS and CDR2 is YFSETQ. The germline V and J ends were trimmed by 1 base and 4 bases, with 8 bases remaining between them. This CDR3 is 13 amino acids long. Variable domain in full (rest from reference TRBV5-1 and TRBJ1-1): KAGVTQTPRYLIKTRGQQVTLSCSPISGHRSVSWYQQTPGQGLQFLFEYFSETQRNKGNFPGRFSGRQFSNSRSEMNVSTLELGDSALYLCASSLWESTEAFFGQGTRLTVV.

The CDR3 sequence is CASSTSGGRAGETQYF. The CDR3 nucleotides read TGTGCCAGCAGCACTTCCGGCGGGAGGGCCGGGGAGACCCAGTACTTC. This rearrangement joins TRBV4-2 to TRBJ2-5; 9 bases line up with TRBD2. Germline CDR1 reads LGHNA; CDR2 reads YNFKEQ. CDR3 length: 16 residues. Unmatched junction bases numbered 12, after V lost 5 bases and J lost 5 bases.

This chain connects TRBV29-1 to TRBJ1-1; no definite D call. The germline V gene encodes CDR1 SQVTM and CDR2 ANQGSEA. V dropped 7 bases and J dropped 1 base, with 10 bases sitting between them. This CDR3 spans 12 amino acids. The CDR3 here is CSARLQNTEAFF. The CDR3 coding sequence is TGCAGCGCCAGACTACAGAACACTGAAGCTTTCTTT.

To note about this clone: Other DNA sequences in this sample translate to the same CDR3. V gene TRBV7-3 combines with J gene TRBJ2-7; 9 bases are shared with TRBD1. CDR3 size: 13 residues. The germline CDR1 and CDR2 sequences are SGHTA and FQGTGA. J was trimmed by 5 bases and V by 2 bases; bases with no gene match: 1. In nucleotides, the CDR3 is TGTGCCAGCAGCTTACGACAGGGGGACGAGCAGTACTTC. Translation gives CASSLRQGDEQYF.

The V call is TRBV9, the J call TRBJ1-1; D uncertain. Between the trimmed V and J ends, which lost 7 bases and 1 base, there was a span of 14 bases. The CDR3 is made up of 14 amino acids. Germline CDR1 is SGDLS and CDR2 is YYNGEE. CDR3 coding DNA: TGTGCCAGCTCCTTCGGAGTTTCGAACACTGAAGCTTTCTTT. As protein: CASSFGVSNTEAFF.

The rearrangement uses TRBV4-2 and TRBJ2-1, with a tentative D call TRBD2 (6 bases). Trimming left V 3 bases short and J 0 bases short, with 12 bases between. The CDR3 has 16 amino acids. Germline values: CDR1 LGHNA, CDR2 YNFKEQ. This CDR3 is CASSQGLRGSYNEQFF. In DNA form, the CDR3 reads TGTGCCAGCAGCCAGGGACTTCGCGGCTCCTACAATGAGCAGTTCTTC.

This clone was detected only a few times. The chain has TRBV6-5 and TRBJ1-5, with D hard to call. Germline V gene lookup returns CDR1 MNHEY and CDR2 SVGAGI. With 6 bases removed from V and 4 bases from J, the gap between germline ends came to 10 bases. The CDR3 length is 13 residues. In nucleotides, the CDR3 is TGTGCCAGCAGACTCGACTATAATCAGCCCCAGCATTTT. It encodes CASRLDYNQPQHF.